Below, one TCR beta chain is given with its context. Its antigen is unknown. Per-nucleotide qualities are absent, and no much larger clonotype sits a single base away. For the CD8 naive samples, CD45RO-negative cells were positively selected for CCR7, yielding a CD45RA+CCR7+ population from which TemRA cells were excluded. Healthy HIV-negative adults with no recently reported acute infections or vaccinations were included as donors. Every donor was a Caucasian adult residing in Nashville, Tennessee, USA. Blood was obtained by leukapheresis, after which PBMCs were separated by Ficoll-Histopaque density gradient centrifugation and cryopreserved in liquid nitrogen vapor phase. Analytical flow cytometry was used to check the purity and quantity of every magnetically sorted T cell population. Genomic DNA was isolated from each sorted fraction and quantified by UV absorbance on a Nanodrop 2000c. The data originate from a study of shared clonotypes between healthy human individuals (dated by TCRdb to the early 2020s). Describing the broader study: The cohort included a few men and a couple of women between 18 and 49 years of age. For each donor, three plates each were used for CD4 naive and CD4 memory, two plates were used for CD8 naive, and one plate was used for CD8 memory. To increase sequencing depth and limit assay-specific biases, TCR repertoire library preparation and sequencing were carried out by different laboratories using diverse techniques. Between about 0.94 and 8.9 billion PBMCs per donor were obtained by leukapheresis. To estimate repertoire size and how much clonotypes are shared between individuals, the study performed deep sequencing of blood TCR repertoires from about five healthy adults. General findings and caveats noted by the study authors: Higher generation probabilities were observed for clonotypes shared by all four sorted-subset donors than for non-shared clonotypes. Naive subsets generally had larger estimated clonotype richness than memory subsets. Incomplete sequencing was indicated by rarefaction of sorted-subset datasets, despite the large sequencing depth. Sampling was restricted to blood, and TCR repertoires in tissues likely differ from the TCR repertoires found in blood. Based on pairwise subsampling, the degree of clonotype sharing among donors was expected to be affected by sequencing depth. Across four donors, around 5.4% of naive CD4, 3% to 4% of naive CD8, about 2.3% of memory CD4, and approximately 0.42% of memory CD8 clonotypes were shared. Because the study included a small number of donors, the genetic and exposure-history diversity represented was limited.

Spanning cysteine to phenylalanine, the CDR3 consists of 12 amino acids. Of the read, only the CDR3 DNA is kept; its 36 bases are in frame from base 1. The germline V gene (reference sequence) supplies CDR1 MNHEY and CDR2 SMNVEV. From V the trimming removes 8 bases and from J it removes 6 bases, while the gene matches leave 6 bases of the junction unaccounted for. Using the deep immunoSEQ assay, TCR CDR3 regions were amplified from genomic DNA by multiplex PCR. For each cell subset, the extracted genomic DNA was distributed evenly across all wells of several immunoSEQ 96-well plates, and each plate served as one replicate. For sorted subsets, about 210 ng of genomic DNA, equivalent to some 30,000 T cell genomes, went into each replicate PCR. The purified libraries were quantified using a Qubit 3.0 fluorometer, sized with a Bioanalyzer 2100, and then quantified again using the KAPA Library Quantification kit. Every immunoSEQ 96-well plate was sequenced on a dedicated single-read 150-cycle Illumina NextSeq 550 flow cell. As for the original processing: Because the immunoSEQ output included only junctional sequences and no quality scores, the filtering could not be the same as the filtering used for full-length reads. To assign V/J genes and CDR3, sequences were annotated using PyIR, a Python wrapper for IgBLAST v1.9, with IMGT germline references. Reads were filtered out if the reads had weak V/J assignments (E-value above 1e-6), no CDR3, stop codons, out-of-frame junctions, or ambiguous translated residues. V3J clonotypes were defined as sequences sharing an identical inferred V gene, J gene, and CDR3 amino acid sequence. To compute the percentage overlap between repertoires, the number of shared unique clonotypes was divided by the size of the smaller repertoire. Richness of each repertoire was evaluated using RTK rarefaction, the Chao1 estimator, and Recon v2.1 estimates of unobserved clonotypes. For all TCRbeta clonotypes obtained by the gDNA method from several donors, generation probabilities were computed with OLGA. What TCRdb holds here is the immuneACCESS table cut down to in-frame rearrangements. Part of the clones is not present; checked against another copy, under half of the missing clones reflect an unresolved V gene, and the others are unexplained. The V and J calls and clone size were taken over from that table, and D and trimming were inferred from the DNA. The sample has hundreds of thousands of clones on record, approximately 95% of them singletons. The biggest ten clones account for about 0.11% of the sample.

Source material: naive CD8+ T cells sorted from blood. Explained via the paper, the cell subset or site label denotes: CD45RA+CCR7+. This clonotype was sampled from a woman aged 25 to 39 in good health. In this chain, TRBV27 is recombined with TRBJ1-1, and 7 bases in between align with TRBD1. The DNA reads TGTGCCAGCCTGACAGGGTCGTCTGAAGCTTTCTTT. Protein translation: CASLTGSSEAFF.